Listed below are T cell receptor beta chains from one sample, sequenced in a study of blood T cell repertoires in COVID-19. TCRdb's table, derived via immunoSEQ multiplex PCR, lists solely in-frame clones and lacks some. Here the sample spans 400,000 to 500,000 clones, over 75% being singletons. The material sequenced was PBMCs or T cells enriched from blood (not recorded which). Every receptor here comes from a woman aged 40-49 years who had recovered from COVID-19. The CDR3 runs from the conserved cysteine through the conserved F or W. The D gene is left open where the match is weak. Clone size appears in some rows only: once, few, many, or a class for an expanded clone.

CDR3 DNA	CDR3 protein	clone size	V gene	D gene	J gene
TGCGCCAGCAGCGCCCGGACAGGACCTAATCAGCCCCAGCATTTT	CASSARTGPNQPQHF	.	TRBV4-3	TRBD1	TRBJ1-5
TGTGCCAGCAGTCCCCCGGGGGTGCTCGGGGCCAACGTCCTGACTTTC	CASSPPGVLGANVLTF	.	TRBV2	.	TRBJ2-6
TGTGCCAGCAGCTTGAGACAGAACACTGAAGCTTTCTTT	CASSLRQNTEAFF	few	TRBV5-4	.	TRBJ1-1
TGCGCCAGCAGCCAAGATACGGGTACGAGATCCTACGAGCAGTACTTC	CASSQDTGTRSYEQYF	.	TRBV4-3	.	TRBJ2-7
TGCGCCAGCAGCCCTCCTGGACTGCCAAACACAGATACGCAGTATTTT	CASSPPGLPNTDTQYF	.	TRBV5-1	.	TRBJ2-3
TGTGCCAGCAGCTTAGCGGTAGGGGGCAACTGGGAGCTGTTTTTT	CASSLAVGGNWELFF	.	TRBV7-2	TRBD1	TRBJ2-2
TGTGCCAGCAGCCCCATAGCGGGAGGGAAGGAGACCCAGTACTTC	CASSPIAGGKETQYF	once	TRBV11-3	TRBD2	TRBJ2-5
TGTGCCATCAGTGACAGGACTGGCTCTGGAAACACCATATATTTT	CAISDRTGSGNTIYF	.	TRBV10-3	.	TRBJ1-3
TGTGCCAGCAGCTTAGAACTAGCAGGCAATGAGCAGTTCTTC	CASSLELAGNEQFF	once	TRBV7-8	.	TRBJ2-1
TGTGCCAGCAGCTTTCAGGGGGCAGATGGCTACACCTTC	CASSFQGADGYTF	.	TRBV5-6	TRBD1	TRBJ1-2
TGTGCCAGCAGCTCTCGACAGGGGTGGTACGAGCAGTACTTC	CASSSRQGWYEQYF	.	TRBV5-6	TRBD1	TRBJ2-7
TGTGCCAGCAGCCCCGACCCCGGGGGTAGACTCGAGCAGTACTTC	CASSPDPGGRLEQYF	.	TRBV3-1/TRBV3-2	.	TRBJ2-7
TGTGCCAGTAGTATGTATGCGGGACTAGTCCTCAATGAGCAGTTCTTC	CASSMYAGLVLNEQFF	.	TRBV19	TRBD2	TRBJ2-1
TGTGCCAGCAGCTCCCCTCACAGGGACGGAGACTACGAGCAGTACTTC	CASSSPHRDGDYEQYF	.	TRBV11-2	.	TRBJ2-7
TGCGCCAGCAGCTGGGGAGATAGCAATCAGCCCCAGCATTTT	CASSWGDSNQPQHF	.	TRBV5-1	.	TRBJ1-5
TGCGCCAGCAGCCATCCGCTCACAGGGTCGGGTTCACCCCTCCACTTT	CASSHPLTGSGSPLHF	.	TRBV4-1	.	TRBJ1-6
TGCGCCAGCACCAGGGATGGGGCGCGTTCACCCCTCCACTTT	CASTRDGARSPLHF	.	TRBV5-1	.	TRBJ1-6
TGTGCCAGCAGCTTACGTACTTTCTCTGGGGCCAACGTCCTGACTTTC	CASSLRTFSGANVLTF	.	TRBV7-2	.	TRBJ2-6
TGCGCCAGCAGCCAAGATTCGAGACTAGCGGCCACCGGGGAGCTGTTTTTT	CASSQDSRLAATGELFF	.	TRBV4-3	TRBD2	TRBJ2-2
TGTGCCAGCAGCCCGCTCCCAGGCTTGAATCAGCCCCAGCATTTT	CASSPLPGLNQPQHF	once	TRBV7-6	.	TRBJ1-5
TGTGCCAGCAAGGAGGATAATAGCAATCAGCCCCAGCATTTT	CASKEDNSNQPQHF	few	TRBV6-5	.	TRBJ1-5
TGTGCCAGCAGTTTACGGCTAGCGGGAGTGGTCAATGAGCAGTTCTTC	CASSLRLAGVVNEQFF	.	TRBV27	TRBD2	TRBJ2-1
TGTGCCAGCAGCTTGGAGGGGAACTATGGCTACACCTTC	CASSLEGNYGYTF	.	TRBV5-8	.	TRBJ1-2
TGTGCCAGTAGCCATACTAGCGGGAGCTTGAATGAGCAGTTCTTC	CASSHTSGSLNEQFF	.	TRBV19	TRBD2	TRBJ2-1
TGCAGCGTTGAAGGGGACAGGGGGCACGTAGAAGCTTTCTTT	CSVEGDRGHVEAFF	once	TRBV29-1	TRBD1	TRBJ1-1
TGTGCCAGTAGTCCCCAATTAGGGGCGGGCAATCAGCCCCAGCATTTT	CASSPQLGAGNQPQHF	.	TRBV19	.	TRBJ1-5
TGTGCCAGTAGGCCTCTAGGACAGAGCTACGAGCAGTACTTC	CASRPLGQSYEQYF	.	TRBV19	.	TRBJ2-7
TGTGCCACCAGGGCCAGACTAGCGGGAGCGAACACCGGGGAGCTGTTTTTT	CATRARLAGANTGELFF	.	TRBV24-1	TRBD2	TRBJ2-2
TGCGCCAGCAGTACGCAGACAGGGAATAATTCACCCCTCCACTTT	CASSTQTGNNSPLHF	once	TRBV10-2	TRBD1	TRBJ1-6
TGTGCCAGCAGCTCCGGGACTAGCGGAGCCCCCTCCCAAGAGACCCAGTACTTC	CASSSGTSGAPSQETQYF	.	TRBV11-2	TRBD2	TRBJ2-5
TGTGCCAGCACCCCTAGGACTAGCGGGAAAGAGACCCAGTACTTC	CASTPRTSGKETQYF	.	TRBV6-2/TRBV6-3	TRBD2	TRBJ2-5
TGTGCCAGCAGCTTAGTCCCTAGCGGGGCCTTGGGGAATGAGCAGTTCTTC	CASSLVPSGALGNEQFF	.	TRBV13	TRBD2	TRBJ2-1
TGTGCCAGCAGTTACTCTAGCGGGAGGGCCGATAGAGAGACCCAGTACTTC	CASSYSSGRADRETQYF	once	TRBV6-2/TRBV6-3	TRBD2	TRBJ2-5
TGTGCCACCCGACCTAGCGGGTATTTAAAAAACATTCAGTACTTC	CATRPSGYLKNIQYF	.	TRBV6-5	TRBD2	TRBJ2-4
TGTGCCAGCCTGGGGACTAGCGGGGGGGAATACAATGAGCAGTTCTTC	CASLGTSGGEYNEQFF	.	TRBV7-9	TRBD2	TRBJ2-1
TGTGCCAGCAGCTCCCTCACCCGGGACAGGGGGCGCAGAAACACCATATATTTT	CASSSLTRDRGRRNTIYF	.	TRBV7-9	TRBD1	TRBJ1-3
TGTGCCACCAGCAGGGCCACTAACTATGGCTACACCTTC	CATSRATNYGYTF	once	TRBV15	.	TRBJ1-2
TGTGCCAGCAGTGAAGGACGGGGAGGCACTGAAGCTTTCTTT	CASSEGRGGTEAFF	.	TRBV2	.	TRBJ1-1
TGTGCCAGCAGGGAAAGGACAGGGCTGAACAATGAGCAGTTCTTC	CASRERTGLNNEQFF	.	TRBV6-4	TRBD1	TRBJ2-1
TGTGCCAGCAGTGACTCGAATGCCAGAAGTAGCAATCAGCCCCAGCATTTT	CASSDSNARSSNQPQHF	.	TRBV6-4	.	TRBJ1-5
TGTGCCAGCAGTTCTGGGACAGTCGGTAACTATGGCTACACCTTC	CASSSGTVGNYGYTF	.	TRBV6-5	TRBD1	TRBJ1-2
TGTGCCAGCAGCTACAGGGGAAATTACGCTGAAGCTTTCTTT	CASSYRGNYAEAFF	once	TRBV7-9	TRBD1	TRBJ1-1
TGTGCCAGCAGCATAAGATCGACAGGCTCAAGGCTGAACACCGGGGAGCTGTTTTTT	CASSIRSTGSRLNTGELFF	.	TRBV7-6	.	TRBJ2-2
TGTGCCAGTAGGGGCACTGCAACTAATGAAAAACTGTTTTTT	CASRGTATNEKLFF	.	TRBV19	.	TRBJ1-4
TGTGCCAGCTCACCACCCACTAGCGGGATAGCAGATACGCAGTATTTT	CASSPPTSGIADTQYF	.	TRBV18	TRBD2	TRBJ2-3
TGTGCCAGCAGCAATCAGGGGCCCTCTGGAAACACCATATATTTT	CASSNQGPSGNTIYF	.	TRBV21-1	.	TRBJ1-3
TGTGCCAGCACTTCGCCGACAGGGAGCACAGATACGCAGTATTTT	CASTSPTGSTDTQYF	once	TRBV5-5	TRBD1	TRBJ2-3
TGTGCCAGTACGTCGGTGACTATGGAACAGCCCCAGCATTTT	CASTSVTMEQPQHF	.	TRBV19	.	TRBJ1-5
TGCGCCAGCAGCCAAGTGGGAGGGAGAAGACTCACCGGGGAGCTGTTTTTT	CASSQVGGRRLTGELFF	.	TRBV4-1	TRBD2	TRBJ2-2
TGCGCCAGCAGCCAAGCCAGAATAGCGGGAGGGCCAGATACGCAGTATTTT	CASSQARIAGGPDTQYF	few	TRBV4-1	TRBD2	TRBJ2-3